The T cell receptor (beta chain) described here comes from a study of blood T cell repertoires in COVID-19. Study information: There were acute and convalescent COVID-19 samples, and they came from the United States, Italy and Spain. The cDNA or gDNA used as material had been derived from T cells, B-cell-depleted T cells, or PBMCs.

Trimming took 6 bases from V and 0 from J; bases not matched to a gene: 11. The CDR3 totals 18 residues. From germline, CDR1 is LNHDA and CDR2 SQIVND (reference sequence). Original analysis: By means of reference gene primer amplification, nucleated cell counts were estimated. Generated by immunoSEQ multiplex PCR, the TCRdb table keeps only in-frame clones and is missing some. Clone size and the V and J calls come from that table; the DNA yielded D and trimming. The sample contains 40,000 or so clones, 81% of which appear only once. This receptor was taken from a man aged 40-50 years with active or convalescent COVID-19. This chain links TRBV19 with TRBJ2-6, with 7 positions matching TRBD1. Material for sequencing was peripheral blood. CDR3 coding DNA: TGTGCCAGTAGGGATCCGGGACAGCCGACCTCTGGGGCCAACGTCCTGACTTTC. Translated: CASRDPGQPTSGANVLTF.